The 14 T cell receptor beta chains reported below all come from one sample, sequenced in a study of cytomegalovirus exposure and HLA in healthy donors (TCRdb year 2017). The library was prepared using the immunoSEQ multiplex PCR assay. The multiplex PCR relied on a mix of 60 forward primers for TCR Vbeta segments and 13 reverse primers for TCR Jbeta segments. Here the immuneACCESS table is served through TCRdb, limited to in-frame sequences with V and J called. Missing clones are a known gap in these copies; in checked studies unresolved V genes cover under half, and the rest lacks a known reason. Within this sample are about 170,000 clones, with about 75% of them counted one time only. In total, the top ten clones hold around 0.97% of the sample. The sequencing sample was made of PBMCs. The receptors were gathered from a woman between 45 and 60 years old in good health and CMV-seropositive.

This chain links TRBV6-1 with TRBJ1-2; a possible D gene is TRBD1 (5 bases). The germline V gene has CDR1 MNHNS and CDR2 SASEGT. The CDR3 covers 15 residues. Trimming shortened V by 1 base and J by 7 bases, and 16 bases separated the two germline ends. The CDR3 loop is CASSEVPLGGSGYTF. As DNA, the CDR3 is TGTGCCAGCAGTGAAGTCCCCTTGGGGGGATCTGGCTACACCTTC.

This sequence joins TRBV7-9 and TRBJ2-3; a possible D gene is TRBD2 (5 bases). Trimming took off 2 bases at V and 8 bases at J, with 20 bases between the two ends. Germline values: CDR1 SEHNR, CDR2 FQNEAQ (reference sequence). This CDR3 is built from 16 residues. The DNA for the CDR3 is TGTGCCAGCAGCTTAAGGTTTTCTGGAGGTCGGCGTACGCAGTATTTT. It yields the protein CASSLRFSGGRRTQYF.

V usage is TRBV19 and J usage is TRBJ2-1; 9 positions agree with TRBD2. Trimming removed 3 bases from V and 6 bases from J; junction bases left unmatched: 9. The germline CDR1 and CDR2 sequences are LNHDA and SQIVND (reference sequence). The length of the CDR3 is 16 residues. DNA of the CDR3: TGTGCCAGTAGTATTGCAGCGGGGGGCCCACGCAATGAGCAGTTCTTC. Translating gives CASSIAAGGPRNEQFF.

About this clone itself: This may arise from a read error, as a much more abundant clone is one base away. Other DNA variants within this sample encode the same CDR3. The rearrangement uses TRBV6-1 and TRBJ1-5; possibly TRBD1 for D (5 bases). Looked up from germline, CDR1 is MNHNS and CDR2 is SASEGT. Deletions cut 4 bases from V and 1 base from J, with 5 bases between. The CDR3 spans 13 residues. This chain's CDR3 is CASSGQSNQPQHF. As DNA, the CDR3 is TGTGCCAGCAGTGGACAGAGCAATCAGCCCCAGCATTTT.

This clone was counted between two and nine times. The J gene is TRBJ1-2, the V gene TRBV2, with D perhaps matching TRBD1 (5 bases). This CDR3 region has 14 residues. Per germline, CDR1 SNHLY and CDR2 FYNNEI. V was cut by 2 bases and J by 4 bases, with 11 bases left in between. In nucleotides, the CDR3 is TGTGCCAGCAGTGAATATGGGGGGACCTATGGCTACACCTTC. This sequence encodes CASSEYGGTYGYTF. Using reference TRBV2 and TRBJ1-2 for the parts outside the CDR3, the full variable domain is EPEVTQTPSHQVTQMGQEVILRCVPISNHLYFYWYRQILGQKVEFLVSFYNNEISEKSEIFDDQFSVERPDGSNFTLKIRSTKLEDSAMYFCASSEYGGTYGYTFGSGTRLTVV.

This chain joins TRBV10-3 and TRBJ1-2; 7 bases map to TRBD1. V dropped 5 bases and J dropped 4; count of bases not matched to a gene: 7. CDR3 size: 14 residues. The germline CDR1 and CDR2 sequences are ENHRY and SYGVKD. CDR3 sequence: CAISSPEGAYGYTF. CDR3 sequence (DNA): TGTGCCATCAGTTCCCCGGAGGGGGCCTATGGCTACACCTTC.

This chain connects TRBV6-5 to TRBJ2-5, with a tentative D call TRBD2 (6 bases). The CDR3 runs 13 residues. Trimming took off 6 bases at V and 6 bases at J, with 14 bases between the two ends. Germline V lookup: CDR1 MNHEY, CDR2 SVGAGI. The CDR3 DNA reads TGTGCCAGCAGCTCCGGGACTCTTAAGACCCAGTACTTC. It is translated as CASSSGTLKTQYF.

The rearrangement links TRBV9 to TRBJ2-1; 12 bases fit TRBD2. The CDR3 is 16 amino acids. The V gene's germline CDR1 is SGDLS and CDR2 YYNGEE. Trimming removed 4 bases from V and 1 base from J; junction bases left unmatched: 3. The CDR3 nucleotides are TGTGCCAGCAGCATGCTAGCGGGGGGGTCCTACAATGAGCAGTTCTTC. Its translation: CASSMLAGGSYNEQFF. The full variable domain, its missing parts supplied by reference TRBV9 and TRBJ2-1, is DSGVTQTPKHLITATGQRVTLRCSPRSGDLSVYWYQQSLDQGLQFLIQYYNGEERAKGNILERFSAQQFPDLHSELNLSSLELGDSALYFCASSMLAGGSYNEQFFGPGTRLTVL.

The V and J genes are TRBV6-6 and TRBJ1-1; TRBD1 is a possible D gene (5 bases). Trimming cost V 5 bases and J 10 bases, with 14 bases left between them. Looked up from germline, CDR1 is MNHNY and CDR2 is SVGAGI (reference sequence). The CDR3 loop spans 12 amino acids. CDR3 region: CASSQPGSRAFF. In DNA form, the CDR3 reads TGTGCCAGCAGTCAACCAGGGTCGAGAGCTTTCTTT.

This clone is a singleton in its sample. The V gene is TRBV5-1, the J gene TRBJ2-5; D may be TRBD2 (6 bases). Germline V gene sequence: CDR1 SGHRS, CDR2 YFSETQ. Between the trimmed V and J ends, which lost 0 bases and 5 bases, there was a span of 17 bases. The CDR3 has 16 residues. The chain's CDR3 is CASSLATRAAGETQYF. The CDR3 bases are TGCGCCAGCAGCTTGGCGACAAGGGCCGCGGGGGAGACCCAGTACTTC.

The chain is built from TRBV28 and TRBJ1-4; tentatively, D is TRBD1 (6 bases). Germline CDR1 and CDR2: MDHEN and SYDVKM. With 4 bases removed from V and 5 bases from J, the gap between germline ends came to 17 bases. CDR3 size: 16 residues. DNA of the CDR3: TGTGCCAGCAGTTCGCCCATGACAGGCCCAAATGAAAAACTGTTTTTT. It codes for CASSSPMTGPNEKLFF.

This chain connects TRBV28 to TRBJ2-1, with D maybe TRBD1 (6 bases). This CDR3 is built from 16 residues. Germline loops: CDR1 MDHEN, CDR2 SYDVKM. Trimming left V 5 bases short and J 5 bases short, with 19 bases between. CDR3 loop: CASSLIPGSGDNEQFF. The DNA of the CDR3 is TGTGCCAGCAGTCTAATCCCGGGTTCAGGGGACAATGAGCAGTTCTTC.

The rearrangement links TRBV28 to TRBJ1-3, with D unclear. In germline, CDR1 is MDHEN, CDR2 SYDVKM. The germline V and J ends were trimmed by 2 bases and 2 bases, with 4 bases remaining between them. This CDR3 spans 13 amino acids. The CDR3, as DNA: TGTGCCAGCAGTTTACGTCCTGGAAACACCATATATTTT. Its translation: CASSLRPGNTIYF.

This clone was detected only a few times. The V gene is TRBV6-1, the J gene TRBJ1-1, with D possibly being TRBD1 (6 bases). V lost 4 bases and J lost 4, with 10 bases in between. Germline V lookup: CDR1 MNHNS, CDR2 SASEGT. The CDR3 sequence is 13 residues long. CDR3 in DNA: TGTGCCAGCAGTGCAGGGGTCGGCACTGAAGCTTTCTTT. Protein product: CASSAGVGTEAFF.